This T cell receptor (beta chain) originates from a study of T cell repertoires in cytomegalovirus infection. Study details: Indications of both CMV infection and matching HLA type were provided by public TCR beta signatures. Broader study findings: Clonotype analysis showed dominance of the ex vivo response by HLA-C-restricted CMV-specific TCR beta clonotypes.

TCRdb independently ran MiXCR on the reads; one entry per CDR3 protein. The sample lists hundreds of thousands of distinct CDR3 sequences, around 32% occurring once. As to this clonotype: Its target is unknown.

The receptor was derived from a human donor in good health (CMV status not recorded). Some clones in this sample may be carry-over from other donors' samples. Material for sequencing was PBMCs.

This CDR3 is CASSSRDRTTYSGANVLTF. The CDR3 DNA sequence: TGTGCCAGCAGCTCGCGAGACAGGACTACATACTCTGGGGCCAACGTCCTGACTTTC. This chain links TRBV7-9 with TRBJ2-6; D may match TRBD1 or TRBD2 (6 bases each). Deletions cut 4 bases from V and 0 bases from J, with 19 bases between. The CDR3 is 19 residues long. Germline V CDR1 and CDR2: SEHNR, FQNEAQ (reference sequence).